The 16 T cell receptor beta chains reported below all come from one sample, sequenced in a study of post-analysis software for immune sequencing data. Tagging with unique molecular identifiers was a feature of the TCR beta cDNA libraries. One entry per CDR3 protein, called by TCRdb with MiXCR from the PCR reads. The sample consists of some 370,000 distinct CDR3 sequences, roughly 36% of them appearing once. These receptors lack a known antigen. Study observations and caveats: The five TRBV segments detected at higher frequency in patients than in controls included TRBV5-6, TRBV5-1 and TRBV20-1.

The specimen sequenced was blood. The receptors originated from a girl aged 10-17 years with multiple sclerosis.

This chain connects TRBV3-1 to TRBJ2-1; maybe TRBD1 (5 bases). Trimming stripped 3 bases from V and 3 bases from J, with 12 bases between. CDR1 LGHDT and CDR2 YNNKEL come from the germline V gene (reference sequence). The CDR3 totals 15 residues. CDR3 bases: TGTGCCAGCAGCCAGGCGTCAGGGCTCTACAATGAGCAGTTCTTC. As protein: CASSQASGLYNEQFF.

This clonotype occurred a few times. CDR3 sequence: CASSREGGSQETQYF. DNA for the CDR3: TGTGCCAGCAGCCGGGAGGGGGGCAGTCAAGAGACCCAGTACTTC. The chain links TRBV2 to TRBJ2-5, with 8 bases identical to TRBD2. Germline-derived CDR1 and CDR2 are SNHLY and FYNNEI. V shed 6 bases, J shed 2 bases, and the junction held 8 bases outside the gene matches. The CDR3 sequence is 15 residues long.

This sequence joins TRBV4-2 and TRBJ2-7, with a possible D match to TRBD2 (6 bases). Germline V CDR1 and CDR2: LGHNA, YNFKEQ. The CDR3 totals 17 residues. V was cut by 0 bases and J by 2 bases, with 17 bases left in between. CDR3 loop: CASSQEPGTPGPYEQYF. CDR3 DNA sequence: TGTGCCAGCAGCCAAGAACCCGGGACTCCTGGCCCCTACGAGCAGTACTTC.

The genes are TRBV20-1 and TRBJ1-6, with D possibly TRBD1 on 6 matching bases. Trimming stripped 6 bases from V and 7 bases from J, with 19 bases between. CDR1 is DFQATT and CDR2 is SNEGSKA in the germline V gene (reference sequence). The CDR3 contains 15 residues. Here the CDR3 reads CSARKGGRLNSPLHF. The CDR3 region has the DNA TGCAGTGCCCGAAAGGGGGGAAGGCTAAATTCACCCCTCCACTTT.

On this clonotype itself: The final CDR3 position lacks the conserved phenylalanine or tryptophan, pointing to a likely read error. The chain has TRBV25-1 and TRBJ2-1, with D maybe TRBD2 (5 bases). Germline V gene data show CDR1 as MGHDK and CDR2 as SYGVNS. CDR3 length: 12 residues. Between the trimmed V and J ends, which lost 7 bases and 3 bases, there was a span of 7 bases. CDR3 loop: CASIGVYNEQFC. The DNA of the CDR3 is TGTGCCAGCATCGGGGTCTACAATGAGCAGTTCTGC.

This clonotype has more than one count but fewer than ten. The chain combines TRBV4-1 with TRBJ2-7, with 8 bases lining up with TRBD1. The J segment lost 2 bases and the V segment lost 2 bases, leaving 5 bases of the junction unmatched. Germline-derived CDR1 and CDR2 are MGHRA and YSYEKL. CDR3 size: 15 residues. The CDR3 protein is CASSQSGTGAYEQYF. The CDR3 region has the DNA TGCGCCAGCAGCCAATCCGGGACAGGAGCCTACGAGCAGTACTTC.

This clonotype was counted between two and nine times. The chain carries TRBV7-9 and TRBJ2-7; no clear D gene. V lost 5 bases, J lost 1 base, and 15 bases lay in between. CDR1 is SEHNR, CDR2 FQNEAQ, per germline (reference sequence). The CDR3 extends over 15 amino acids. The CDR3 DNA is TGTGCCAGCAGCCCCAGTGGCAAGGCATCCTACGAGCAGTACTTC. This translates into CASSPSGKASYEQYF.

V and J are TRBV18 and TRBJ2-3; D remains unclear. This CDR3 spans 16 amino acids. CDR1 and CDR2 (germline): KGHSH, LQKENI. With 10 bases removed from V and 2 bases from J, the gap between germline ends came to 22 bases. CDR3 sequence (DNA): TGTGCCACCTCTTCGCTCCCCCAAAACCCCACAGATACGCAGTATTTT. It codes for CATSSLPQNPTDTQYF.

This clonotype was observed a few times. The V and J genes are TRBV21-1 and TRBJ2-3; the DNA was not compared with TRBD1, the D call given in the table. TRBV21-1 is designated a pseudogene. The CDR3 consists of 14 residues. In DNA, the CDR3 is TGTGCCAGCAGCAAAATAGGCCCCCTAGATACGCAGTATTTT. Encoded protein: CASSKIGPLDTQYF.

This clonotype was seen more than once but under ten times. The chain carries TRBV20-1 and TRBJ1-1; 7 bases line up with TRBD1. The CDR3 is made up of 14 amino acids. Germline V gives CDR1 DFQATT, CDR2 SNEGSKA (reference sequence). V was pared by 4 bases and J by 0 bases, with 5 bases of the junction left unmatched. The CDR3 reads CSAKEGAVNTEAFF. As DNA, the CDR3 is TGCAGTGCTAAAGAGGGGGCCGTGAACACTGAAGCTTTCTTT.

This clonotype was detected ten times or more. J is TRBJ2-2 and V is TRBV29-1, with D perhaps being TRBD1 or TRBD2 (5 bases each). Trimming pared 6 bases from V and 3 bases from J, leaving 14 bases between. The CDR3 has 14 residues. Germline V gives CDR1 SQVTM, CDR2 ANQGSEA. The CDR3 reads CSVAGTDYTGELFF. The DNA for the CDR3 is TGCAGCGTGGCCGGGACGGATTACACCGGGGAGCTGTTTTTT.

The chain recombines TRBV29-1 with TRBJ1-4; 7 bases are a match to TRBD1. V lost 0 bases and J lost 7; bases outside the gene matches: 2. Germline values: CDR1 SQVTM, CDR2 ANQGSEA. The CDR3 is 13 residues long. CDR3 sequence reads: CSVEDAGGEKLFF. The CDR3 DNA is TGCAGCGTTGAAGATGCAGGGGGTGAAAAACTGTTTTTT.

This clonotype has more than one count but fewer than ten. The chain combines TRBV5-6 with TRBJ2-3; TRBD2 might be the D (6 bases). Germline V gene data show CDR1 as SGHDT and CDR2 as YYEEEE. The V gene lost 0 bases and the J gene lost 1 base, with 18 bases spanning the gap. The CDR3 consists of 18 residues. The CDR3 sequence is CASSLAGIAASRTDTQYF. The CDR3 DNA reads TGTGCCAGCAGCTTGGCCGGAATAGCGGCTTCCCGCACAGATACGCAGTATTTT.

This sequence joins TRBV7-2 and TRBJ2-7, with 8 positions matching TRBD1. J lost 3 bases, V lost 3 bases, and 4 bases had no gene match. The CDR3 covers 14 residues. The germline V gene has CDR1 SGHTA and CDR2 FQGNSA. This CDR3 reads CASSLTGDLYEQYF. In DNA, the CDR3 is TGTGCCAGCAGCTTGACAGGGGACCTCTACGAGCAGTACTTC.

In its sample, this clonotype was seen once. CDR3 DNA: TGTGCCAGCAGCCCCCCGGAGCAAGATACGCAGTATTTT. This gives the protein CASSPPEQDTQYF. V usage is TRBV7-3 and J usage is TRBJ2-3; no firm D call. The CDR3 sequence is 13 residues long. Germline V gene lookup returns CDR1 SGHTA and CDR2 FQGTGA. Between the trimmed V and J ends, which lost 5 bases and 5 bases, there was a span of 11 bases.

The J gene is TRBJ2-2, the V gene TRBV6-2 or TRBV6-3; D possibly matches TRBD1 or TRBD2 (5 bases each). Germline CDR1 reads MNHEY; CDR2 reads SVGEGT. This CDR3 spans 13 amino acids. V lost 0 bases and J 11 bases, leaving 10 bases between the germline ends. CDR3 protein: CASSYSGPRELFF. The CDR3 nucleotides read TGTGCCAGCAGTTACTCGGGACCCCGAGAGCTGTTTTTT.